This is a list of T cell receptor beta chains from one sample in a study of blood T cell repertoires in COVID-19. Method: immunoSEQ multiplex PCR; TCRdb's copy keeps in-frame clones and lacks some. This sample has about 250,000 clones, with about four fifths found just once. What was sequenced was peripheral blood. All receptors come from a man older than 75 with acute or convalescent COVID-19. Each CDR3 is given with its conserved first and last residue. The D gene is left open where the match is weak. The size field is filled for only some rows; it gives once, few, many or a size class.

cdr3_aa: CASSPAGPANEKLFF
cdr3_nt: TGCGCCAGCAGCCCGGCAGGGCCGGCTAATGAAAAACTGTTTTTT
v_call: TRBV5-1
clone_size: -
d_call: -
j_call: TRBJ1-4

cdr3_aa: CASSWTPSSTDTQYF
cdr3_nt: TGTGCCAGCAGTTGGACACCATCTAGCACAGATACGCAGTATTTT
v_call: TRBV28
clone_size: -
d_call: -
j_call: TRBJ2-3

cdr3_aa: CASSYPAGAEQFF
cdr3_nt: TGTGCCAGCAGCTATCCAGCAGGCGCTGAGCAGTTCTTC
v_call: TRBV3-1/TRBV3-2
clone_size: -
d_call: -
j_call: TRBJ2-1

cdr3_aa: CASSQTSGTYTDTQYF
cdr3_nt: TGTGCCAGCAGCCAAACATCCGGGACTTACACAGATACGCAGTATTTT
v_call: TRBV5-8
clone_size: -
d_call: -
j_call: TRBJ2-3

cdr3_aa: CASSRDAPRGTRETQYF
cdr3_nt: TGTGCCAGTAGTAGAGACGCCCCTAGGGGGACCCGGGAGACCCAGTACTTC
v_call: TRBV19
clone_size: -
d_call: -
j_call: TRBJ2-5

cdr3_aa: CASSLEGSGISSYNEQFF
cdr3_nt: TGCGCCAGCAGCTTGGAGGGTAGCGGGATTAGCTCCTACAATGAGCAGTTCTTC
v_call: TRBV5-1
clone_size: -
d_call: TRBD2
j_call: TRBJ2-1

cdr3_aa: CASSGTDRVISYEQYF
cdr3_nt: TGTGCCAGCAGTGGAACCGACAGGGTTATCAGCTACGAGCAGTACTTC
v_call: TRBV28
clone_size: -
d_call: TRBD1
j_call: TRBJ2-7

cdr3_aa: CASSPLTGGNSPLHF
cdr3_nt: TGTGCCAGCAGTCCCTTGACAGGGGGCAATTCACCCCTCCACTTT
v_call: TRBV28
clone_size: -
d_call: TRBD1
j_call: TRBJ1-6

cdr3_aa: CASIGGGGRPTDTQYF
cdr3_nt: TGTGCCAGTATCGGGGGCGGGGGTCGGCCCACAGATACGCAGTATTTT
v_call: TRBV19
clone_size: -
d_call: -
j_call: TRBJ2-3

cdr3_aa: CASSLGRGETQYF
cdr3_nt: TGCGCCAGCAGCTTGGGTAGGGGAGAGACCCAGTACTTC
v_call: TRBV5-1
clone_size: -
d_call: -
j_call: TRBJ2-5

cdr3_aa: CASSSGGANEKLFF
cdr3_nt: TGCGCCAGCAGCTCCGGGGGGGCTAATGAAAAACTGTTTTTT
v_call: TRBV5-1
clone_size: -
d_call: -
j_call: TRBJ1-4

cdr3_aa: CASGSTGGGDQPQHF
cdr3_nt: TGTGCTAGTGGTTCGACCGGCGGGGGAGACCAGCCCCAGCATTTT
v_call: TRBV12-5
clone_size: -
d_call: -
j_call: TRBJ1-5

cdr3_aa: CATSRQTNEKLFF
cdr3_nt: TGTGCCACCAGCAGACAGACTAATGAAAAACTGTTTTTT
v_call: TRBV15
clone_size: -
d_call: -
j_call: TRBJ1-4

cdr3_aa: CASSIVGAGSEQYF
cdr3_nt: TGTGCCAGTAGTATAGTCGGGGCGGGGTCCGAGCAGTACTTC
v_call: TRBV19
clone_size: -
d_call: -
j_call: TRBJ2-7

cdr3_aa: CASSMSGGDEQYF
cdr3_nt: TGTGCCAGTAGTATGTCCGGGGGGGACGAGCAGTACTTC
v_call: TRBV19
clone_size: -
d_call: TRBD2
j_call: TRBJ2-7

cdr3_aa: CASSDPGLGVYEQFF
cdr3_nt: TGTGCCAGCAGTGATCCGGGACTAGGCGTTTATGAGCAGTTCTTC
v_call: TRBV28
clone_size: -
d_call: TRBD2
j_call: TRBJ2-1

cdr3_aa: CATSAFGETQYF
cdr3_nt: TGTGCCACCTCTGCGTTTGGAGAGACCCAGTACTTC
v_call: TRBV24-1
clone_size: -
d_call: -
j_call: TRBJ2-5

cdr3_aa: CASSPQQDRGKETQYF
cdr3_nt: TGTGCCAGCTCACCCCAACAGGACAGGGGCAAGGAGACCCAGTACTTC
v_call: TRBV18
clone_size: -
d_call: TRBD1
j_call: TRBJ2-5

cdr3_aa: CASGTGSGGLREQFF
cdr3_nt: TGTGCCAGCGGGACGGGCAGCGGGGGGCTACGGGAGCAGTTCTTC
v_call: TRBV6-5
clone_size: -
d_call: TRBD2
j_call: TRBJ2-1

cdr3_aa: CASSLGLAGGPLGDEQFF
cdr3_nt: TGTGCCAGCAGCTTGGGCCTAGCGGGAGGGCCCCTCGGCGATGAGCAGTTCTTC
v_call: TRBV5-4
clone_size: -
d_call: TRBD2
j_call: TRBJ2-1

cdr3_aa: CASTYRENEQFF
cdr3_nt: TGTGCCAGCACATACAGGGAAAATGAGCAGTTCTTC
v_call: TRBV5-6
clone_size: -
d_call: -
j_call: TRBJ2-1

cdr3_aa: CATSPWDSSYEQYF
cdr3_nt: TGTGCCACCTCCCCCTGGGACAGCTCCTACGAGCAGTACTTC
v_call: TRBV19
clone_size: -
d_call: TRBD1
j_call: TRBJ2-7

cdr3_aa: CASSIGLAGGLETQYF
cdr3_nt: TGTGCCAGCAGCATCGGACTAGCGGGGGGGCTTGAGACCCAGTACTTC
v_call: TRBV7-2
clone_size: -
d_call: TRBD2
j_call: TRBJ2-5

cdr3_aa: CAIRGLLYNEQFF
cdr3_nt: TGTGCGATCCGCGGCCTCCTTTACAATGAGCAGTTCTTC
v_call: TRBV6-5
clone_size: -
d_call: -
j_call: TRBJ2-1

cdr3_aa: CASSPVGGSTDTQYF
cdr3_nt: TGTGCCAGCTCACCGGTGGGGGGAAGCACAGATACGCAGTATTTT
v_call: TRBV18
clone_size: few
d_call: -
j_call: TRBJ2-3

cdr3_aa: CASKGLAGGPYEQYF
cdr3_nt: TGCGCCAGCAAAGGACTAGCGGGAGGCCCCTACGAGCAGTACTTC
v_call: TRBV10-2
clone_size: few
d_call: TRBD2
j_call: TRBJ2-7

cdr3_aa: CASSLLGTATTNEKLFF
cdr3_nt: TGTGCCAGCAGTTTGCTCGGTACAGCCACAACTAATGAAAAACTGTTTTTT
v_call: TRBV28
clone_size: -
d_call: -
j_call: TRBJ1-4

cdr3_aa: CATSDLKAAQYF
cdr3_nt: TGTGCCACCAGTGATTTAAAAGCGGCCCAGTACTTC
v_call: TRBV24-1
clone_size: -
d_call: -
j_call: TRBJ2-5

cdr3_aa: CASSEIGQSSPLHF
cdr3_nt: TGTGCCAGCAGTGAAATAGGACAGTCCTCACCCCTCCACTTT
v_call: TRBV6-1
clone_size: -
d_call: -
j_call: TRBJ1-6

cdr3_aa: CASSPDRAGGNEQFF
cdr3_nt: TGTGCCAGCTCACCGGACAGGGCCGGGGGCAATGAGCAGTTCTTC
v_call: TRBV18
clone_size: -
d_call: TRBD1
j_call: TRBJ2-1

cdr3_aa: CASSKPGTSGEETQYF
cdr3_nt: TGTGCCAGCAGCAAACCCGGGACTAGCGGGGAAGAGACCCAGTACTTC
v_call: TRBV25-1
clone_size: -
d_call: TRBD2
j_call: TRBJ2-5

cdr3_aa: CASSPGTGGAGTEAFF
cdr3_nt: TGTGCCAGCTCACCTGGAACAGGGGGCGCGGGCACTGAAGCTTTCTTT
v_call: TRBV18
clone_size: -
d_call: TRBD1
j_call: TRBJ1-1

cdr3_aa: CSVGGRGTEAFF
cdr3_nt: TGCAGCGTTGGTGGCAGGGGGACTGAAGCTTTCTTT
v_call: TRBV29-1
clone_size: -
d_call: TRBD1
j_call: TRBJ1-1

cdr3_aa: CSDGQGGRGYTF
cdr3_nt: TGCAGCGATGGACAGGGAGGAAGGGGCTACACCTTC
v_call: TRBV29-1
clone_size: few
d_call: TRBD1
j_call: TRBJ1-2

cdr3_aa: CATALSPPGEQFF
cdr3_nt: TGTGCCACCGCACTTTCCCCCCCAGGTGAGCAGTTCTTC
v_call: TRBV24-1
clone_size: -
d_call: -
j_call: TRBJ2-1

cdr3_aa: CASSSGQSTGELFF
cdr3_nt: TGTGCCAGTAGTTCAGGACAGTCCACCGGGGAGCTGTTTTTT
v_call: TRBV19
clone_size: -
d_call: -
j_call: TRBJ2-2

cdr3_aa: CASSLNGDTQYF
cdr3_nt: TGCGCCAGCAGCTTGAACGGGGATACGCAGTATTTT
v_call: TRBV5-1
clone_size: few
d_call: -
j_call: TRBJ2-3

cdr3_aa: CASSRTGELGLARGYTF
cdr3_nt: TGTGCCAGTAGTAGAACAGGAGAGTTGGGCTTGGCTCGTGGCTACACCTTC
v_call: TRBV19
clone_size: -
d_call: -
j_call: TRBJ1-2

cdr3_aa: CASSGGGVFVRHGANVLTF
cdr3_nt: TGTGCCAGCAGTGGGGGGGGCGTTTTTGTCCGACATGGGGCCAACGTCCTGACTTTC
v_call: TRBV2
clone_size: -
d_call: -
j_call: TRBJ2-6

cdr3_aa: CASSLGLWNTIYF
cdr3_nt: TGCGCCAGCAGTTTGGGCCTCTGGAACACCATATATTTT
v_call: TRBV23-1
clone_size: -
d_call: -
j_call: TRBJ1-3

cdr3_aa: CAWSVGQPVPYGYTF
cdr3_nt: TGTGCCTGGAGTGTAGGACAGCCGGTTCCCTATGGCTACACCTTC
v_call: TRBV30
clone_size: -
d_call: -
j_call: TRBJ1-2

cdr3_aa: CASSQEVTPGSYEQYF
cdr3_nt: TGTGCCAGCAGCCAAGAAGTAACTCCCGGCTCCTACGAGCAGTACTTC
v_call: TRBV4-2
clone_size: once
d_call: -
j_call: TRBJ2-7

cdr3_aa: CASSQAGTGRNSPLHF
cdr3_nt: TGTGCCAGCAGCCAAGCTGGGACAGGGCGAAATTCACCCCTCCACTTT
v_call: TRBV3-1/TRBV3-2
clone_size: -
d_call: TRBD1
j_call: TRBJ1-6

cdr3_aa: CASSFRRGGNYGYTF
cdr3_nt: TGTGCCAGCAGTTTCCGTAGGGGAGGGAACTATGGCTACACCTTC
v_call: TRBV6-5
clone_size: -
d_call: -
j_call: TRBJ1-2

cdr3_aa: CASSYSTELLGNTQYF
cdr3_nt: TGTGCCAGCAGTTACTCGACAGAGCTGCTAGGGAATACGCAGTATTTT
v_call: TRBV6-2/TRBV6-3
clone_size: -
d_call: -
j_call: TRBJ2-3

cdr3_aa: CASSLAGEYSNQPQHF
cdr3_nt: TGTGCCAGCAGCTTGGCCGGGGAGTATAGCAATCAGCCCCAGCATTTT
v_call: TRBV5-8
clone_size: -
d_call: -
j_call: TRBJ1-5

cdr3_aa: CASRGRTSGVQGEQFF
cdr3_nt: TGTGCCAGCAGGGGTAGGACTAGCGGCGTCCAGGGCGAGCAGTTCTTC
v_call: TRBV2
clone_size: -
d_call: TRBD2
j_call: TRBJ2-1

cdr3_aa: CASSIIAGNTIYF
cdr3_nt: TGTGCCAGTAGTATCATTGCTGGAAACACCATATATTTT
v_call: TRBV19
clone_size: few
d_call: -
j_call: TRBJ1-3